The rows below give T cell receptor beta chains drawn from one sample of a study of MAIT cells during Salmonella Paratyphi A infection. TCRdb re-analysed the 5' RACE reads in MiXCR, keeping a single row per CDR3 protein. The table has some 400 distinct CDR3 sequences, roughly 42% seen once. The sequenced sample consisted of MAIT cells from PBMCs. Receptor source: an adult in good health. The CDR3 runs from the conserved cysteine through the conserved F or W. The D gene is left open where the match is weak. Clone size, where shown, is once, few, many, or a class for clones that have expanded.

d_call: -; v_call: TRBV4-3; clone_size: hyperexpanded; j_call: TRBJ2-1; cdr3_nt: TGCGCCAGCAGCCAAGCACGAGCGGATTACAATGAGCAGTTCTTC; cdr3_aa: CASSQARADYNEQFF
d_call: -; v_call: TRBV4-3; clone_size: -; j_call: TRBJ2-6; cdr3_nt: TGCGCCAGCAGCCAAGATCTGGGGGGTTCTGGGGCCAACGTCCTGACTTTC; cdr3_aa: CASSQDLGGSGANVLTF
d_call: -; v_call: TRBV6-4; clone_size: hyperexpanded; j_call: TRBJ2-2; cdr3_nt: TGTGCCAGCAGTGACAGGGACACCGGGGAGCTGTTTTTT; cdr3_aa: CASSDRDTGELFF
d_call: TRBD1; v_call: TRBV20-1; clone_size: -; j_call: TRBJ2-7; cdr3_nt: TGCAGTGCTAGCCCAATCGACAGGGATTCCTACGAGCAGTACTTC; cdr3_aa: CSASPIDRDSYEQYF
d_call: TRBD1; v_call: TRBV29-1; clone_size: -; j_call: TRBJ1-5; cdr3_nt: TGCAGCGTTGTATTACAGGGGGAGGCTCAGCCCCAGCATTTT; cdr3_aa: CSVVLQGEAQPQHF
d_call: TRBD1; v_call: TRBV20-1; clone_size: -; j_call: TRBJ1-1; cdr3_nt: TGCAGTGCTAGAGATACAGGGGACACTGAAGCTTTCTTT; cdr3_aa: CSARDTGDTEAFF
d_call: TRBD2; v_call: TRBV3-1; clone_size: -; j_call: TRBJ2-2; cdr3_nt: TGTGCCAGCAGCCACCGCCTAGCGGGGGGGAACACCGGGGAGCTGTTTTTT; cdr3_aa: CASSHRLAGGNTGELFF
d_call: TRBD1; v_call: TRBV6-1; clone_size: few; j_call: TRBJ2-3; cdr3_nt: TGTGCCAGCAGAGGGGACAGGGAAACAGATACGCAGTATTTT; cdr3_aa: CASRGDRETDTQYF
d_call: TRBD1; v_call: TRBV29-1; clone_size: few; j_call: TRBJ1-1; cdr3_nt: TGCAGCGCTCACAGGGGTGACACTGAAGCTTTCTTT; cdr3_aa: CSAHRGDTEAFF
d_call: -; v_call: TRBV6-1; clone_size: -; j_call: TRBJ1-6; cdr3_nt: TGTGCCAGCAGTGAAAGTCAGGGGAATAATTCACCCCTCCACTTT; cdr3_aa: CASSESQGNNSPLHF
d_call: -; v_call: TRBV20-1; clone_size: large; j_call: TRBJ1-1; cdr3_nt: TGCAGTGCTGGGGCCGGGGACACTGAAGCTTTCTTT; cdr3_aa: CSAGAGDTEAFF
d_call: -; v_call: TRBV20-1; clone_size: hyperexpanded; j_call: TRBJ2-7; cdr3_nt: TGCAGTGCTAGAGGGGATGCCGACTACGAGCAGTACTTC; cdr3_aa: CSARGDADYEQYF
d_call: -; v_call: TRBV20-1; clone_size: few; j_call: TRBJ1-5; cdr3_nt: TGCAGTGCTAGACAGGCCCTTGAGTATCAGCCCCAGCATTTT; cdr3_aa: CSARQALEYQPQHF
d_call: TRBD1; v_call: TRBV18; clone_size: -; j_call: TRBJ1-2; cdr3_nt: TGTGCCAGCTCGACCGGGACAGGCTCTAACTATGGCTACACCTTC; cdr3_aa: CASSTGTGSNYGYTF
d_call: -; v_call: TRBV6-1; clone_size: few; j_call: TRBJ2-1; cdr3_nt: TGTGCCAGCAGTGAACTGGAGTACAATGAGCAGTTCTTC; cdr3_aa: CASSELEYNEQFF
d_call: TRBD1; v_call: TRBV20-1; clone_size: large; j_call: TRBJ2-7; cdr3_nt: TGCAGTGCTAGAGAAGGGGACAGGGACTACGAGCAGTACTTC; cdr3_aa: CSAREGDRDYEQYF
d_call: -; v_call: TRBV20-1; clone_size: few; j_call: TRBJ2-1; cdr3_nt: TGCAGTGCTAGAGGTCGACTGGACTACAATGAGCAGTTCTTC; cdr3_aa: CSARGRLDYNEQFF
d_call: -; v_call: TRBV4-3; clone_size: large; j_call: TRBJ2-6; cdr3_nt: TGCGCCAGCAGCCACGAAACAGGGAGTGGGGCCAACGTCCTGACTTTC; cdr3_aa: CASSHETGSGANVLTF
d_call: -; v_call: TRBV3-1; clone_size: -; j_call: TRBJ2-3; cdr3_nt: TGTGCCAGCAGTCCGGGCGTCGGGGACGCAGATACGCAGTATTTT; cdr3_aa: CASSPGVGDADTQYF
d_call: TRBD1; v_call: TRBV28; clone_size: -; j_call: TRBJ1-1; cdr3_nt: TGTGCCAGCAGCCCGCCGACAGGGGTGAACACTGAAGCTTTCTTT; cdr3_aa: CASSPPTGVNTEAFF
d_call: TRBD2; v_call: TRBV4-2; clone_size: large; j_call: TRBJ2-3; cdr3_nt: TGTGCCAGCAGCCAAGAGCGGGGGGGCCCAGATACGCAGTATTTT; cdr3_aa: CASSQERGGPDTQYF
d_call: TRBD1; v_call: TRBV6-4; clone_size: -; j_call: TRBJ2-3; cdr3_nt: TGTGCCAGCAGTACTACAGGGGAGACAGATACGCAGTATTTT; cdr3_aa: CASSTTGETDTQYF
d_call: -; v_call: TRBV3-1; clone_size: -; j_call: TRBJ2-3; cdr3_nt: TGTGCCAGCAGCCAAGAAGGCCGTGACTACACAGATACGCAGTATTTT; cdr3_aa: CASSQEGRDYTDTQYF
d_call: TRBD2; v_call: TRBV4-3; clone_size: -; j_call: TRBJ2-1; cdr3_nt: TGCGCCAGCAGCCAAGGGGAGTCTAGCGGGGGGGAGTACAATGAGCAGTTCTTC; cdr3_aa: CASSQGESSGGEYNEQFF
d_call: -; v_call: TRBV6-4; clone_size: -; j_call: TRBJ2-3; cdr3_nt: TGTGCCAGCAGTGAACTCTCCTCTGCGGATAGCACAGATACGCAGTATTTT; cdr3_aa: CASSELSSADSTDTQYF
d_call: -; v_call: TRBV4-3; clone_size: hyperexpanded; j_call: TRBJ2-6; cdr3_nt: TGCGCCAGCAGCCAAGATCCAGGGGCCGGGGCCAACGTCCTGACTTTC; cdr3_aa: CASSQDPGAGANVLTF
d_call: TRBD1; v_call: TRBV6-4; clone_size: -; j_call: TRBJ2-1; cdr3_nt: TGTGCCAGCAGTGACCTTGAGGGGGCCAATGAGCAGTTCTTC; cdr3_aa: CASSDLEGANEQFF
d_call: TRBD2; v_call: TRBV20-1; clone_size: large; j_call: TRBJ2-5; cdr3_nt: TGCAGTGCTAGTGCCTCACTAGCGGCTTCAATGGGGGAGACCCAGTACTTC; cdr3_aa: CSASASLAASMGETQYF
d_call: TRBD1; v_call: TRBV20-1; clone_size: hyperexpanded; j_call: TRBJ2-5; cdr3_nt: TGCAGTGCTAGAGATGGGGGACAGCAAGAGACCCAGTACTTC; cdr3_aa: CSARDGGQQETQYF
d_call: -; v_call: TRBV21-1; clone_size: once; j_call: TRBJ2-4; cdr3_nt: TGTGCCAGCAGCAGAAGGAGACTAACGATGACCAAAAACATTCAGTACTTC; cdr3_aa: CASSRRRLTMTKNIQYF
d_call: TRBD2; v_call: TRBV20-1; clone_size: large; j_call: TRBJ2-1; cdr3_nt: TGCAGTGCTAGGTCGGTTGCGGGGGGGGAGTACAATGAGCAGTTCTTC; cdr3_aa: CSARSVAGGEYNEQFF
d_call: -; v_call: TRBV24-1; clone_size: -; j_call: TRBJ2-1; cdr3_nt: TGTGCCACCAGTGATTTGCGGGACTCCGTCGGCAATGAGCAGTTCTTC; cdr3_aa: CATSDLRDSVGNEQFF
d_call: TRBD1; v_call: TRBV6-4; clone_size: few; j_call: TRBJ1-5; cdr3_nt: TGTGCCAGCAGTGTGACAGGGGGAGGCAATCAGCCCCAGCATTTT; cdr3_aa: CASSVTGGGNQPQHF
d_call: TRBD2; v_call: TRBV20-1; clone_size: hyperexpanded; j_call: TRBJ2-2; cdr3_nt: TGCAGTGCTAGAGATTTAGCGGGAGGGGACACCGGGGAGCTGTTTTTT; cdr3_aa: CSARDLAGGDTGELFF
d_call: -; v_call: TRBV15; clone_size: hyperexpanded; j_call: TRBJ2-6; cdr3_nt: TGTGCCACCAGCAGACAGAGCTCTGGGGCCAACGTCCTGACTTTC; cdr3_aa: CATSRQSSGANVLTF
d_call: -; v_call: TRBV4-3; clone_size: -; j_call: TRBJ2-6; cdr3_nt: TGCGCCAGCAGCCAAGAGGGTGGGGGATCTGGGGCCAACGTCCTGACTTTC; cdr3_aa: CASSQEGGGSGANVLTF
d_call: TRBD1; v_call: TRBV29-1; clone_size: once; j_call: TRBJ2-1; cdr3_nt: TGCAGCGTCCCGAGGGCAGGGGGCGATTACAATGAGCAGTTCTTC; cdr3_aa: CSVPRAGGDYNEQFF
d_call: TRBD1; v_call: TRBV7-6; clone_size: -; j_call: TRBJ2-7; cdr3_nt: TGTGCCAGCAGGATTACCACAGGGGACAGCTCCTACGAGCAGTACTTC; cdr3_aa: CASRITTGDSSYEQYF
d_call: TRBD1; v_call: TRBV28; clone_size: -; j_call: TRBJ2-3; cdr3_nt: TGTGCCAGCAGAACCGGGACAGGGGTAGATACGCAGTATTTT; cdr3_aa: CASRTGTGVDTQYF
d_call: -; v_call: TRBV6-2/TRBV6-3; clone_size: few; j_call: TRBJ2-2; cdr3_nt: TGTGCCAGCACCACAGGAGGGCGGGACACCGGGGAGCTGTTTTTT; cdr3_aa: CASTTGGRDTGELFF
d_call: -; v_call: TRBV28; clone_size: few; j_call: TRBJ1-6; cdr3_nt: TGTGCCAGCAGTTTATCCTCGGACGGATATAATTCACCCCTCCACTTT; cdr3_aa: CASSLSSDGYNSPLHF
d_call: -; v_call: TRBV6-4; clone_size: -; j_call: TRBJ2-2; cdr3_nt: TGTGCCAGCAGTGACTCGACCACCGGGGAGCTGTTTTTT; cdr3_aa: CASSDSTTGELFF
d_call: -; v_call: TRBV20-1; clone_size: medium-sized; j_call: TRBJ2-1; cdr3_nt: TGCAGTGCTCCGGACCGGGATTACAATGAGCAGTTCTTC; cdr3_aa: CSAPDRDYNEQFF
d_call: -; v_call: TRBV6-6; clone_size: few; j_call: TRBJ2-1; cdr3_nt: TGTGCCAGCAAACTCAAAGGGGGTAGCTCCTACAATGAGCAGTTCTTC; cdr3_aa: CASKLKGGSSYNEQFF
d_call: -; v_call: TRBV20-1; clone_size: large; j_call: TRBJ2-1; cdr3_nt: TGCAGTGCTAGGGGAGGGACAGACAATGAGCAGTTCTTC; cdr3_aa: CSARGGTDNEQFF
d_call: -; v_call: TRBV30; clone_size: -; j_call: TRBJ1-5; cdr3_nt: TGTGCCTGGAGCCACAGGGTTTTGGGCAATCAGCCCCAGCATTTT; cdr3_aa: CAWSHRVLGNQPQHF
d_call: -; v_call: TRBV6-4; clone_size: -; j_call: TRBJ2-3; cdr3_nt: TGTGCCAGCAGTGATAGGGGCACAGATACGCAGTATTTT; cdr3_aa: CASSDRGTDTQYF
d_call: TRBD2; v_call: TRBV15; clone_size: -; j_call: TRBJ2-3; cdr3_nt: TGTGCCACCAGCAGAGGAACTAGCGGGGGCCCAGATACGCAGTATTTT; cdr3_aa: CATSRGTSGGPDTQYF
d_call: TRBD1; v_call: TRBV29-1; clone_size: -; j_call: TRBJ2-1; cdr3_nt: TGCAGCGCCGGGACAGGGGAGACCGAGCAGTTCTTC; cdr3_aa: CSAGTGETEQFF
d_call: -; v_call: TRBV20-1; clone_size: -; j_call: TRBJ1-5; cdr3_nt: TGCAGTGCTAGAGATCTAGGAACAGATAGTCAGCCCCAGCATTTT; cdr3_aa: CSARDLGTDSQPQHF
d_call: -; v_call: TRBV28; clone_size: few; j_call: TRBJ2-6; cdr3_nt: TGTGCCAGCGCGCCGGGGTCGAGCTCTGGGGCCAACGTCCTGACTTTC; cdr3_aa: CASAPGSSSGANVLTF
d_call: -; v_call: TRBV6-2/TRBV6-3; clone_size: few; j_call: TRBJ2-1; cdr3_nt: TGTGCCAGCAGTGACCGGGACGGAGACTACAATGAGCAGTTCTTC; cdr3_aa: CASSDRDGDYNEQFF
d_call: TRBD2; v_call: TRBV20-1; clone_size: -; j_call: TRBJ2-5; cdr3_nt: TGCAGTGCTAGAGCGATTAGCGGGGGTTTTGGAGAGACCCAGTACTTC; cdr3_aa: CSARAISGGFGETQYF
d_call: -; v_call: TRBV6-1; clone_size: -; j_call: TRBJ2-3; cdr3_nt: TGTGCCAGCAGTGAAGCTAGCGACACAGATACGCAGTATTTT; cdr3_aa: CASSEASDTDTQYF
d_call: TRBD2; v_call: TRBV6-4; clone_size: -; j_call: TRBJ2-3; cdr3_nt: TGTGCCAGCAGTGCCCTAGCGGGAGTCACAGATACGCAGTATTTT; cdr3_aa: CASSALAGVTDTQYF
d_call: -; v_call: TRBV6-6; clone_size: -; j_call: TRBJ1-5; cdr3_nt: TGTGCCACACAGGACACCAGCAATCAGCCCCAGCATTTT; cdr3_aa: CATQDTSNQPQHF
d_call: -; v_call: TRBV20-1; clone_size: -; j_call: TRBJ1-5; cdr3_nt: TGCAGTGCTAGAAGGGGGGAGGGTCAGCCCCAGCATTTT; cdr3_aa: CSARRGEGQPQHF